This TCR beta chain was documented in a study of blood T cell repertoires in COVID-19. For the study at large: The samples span acute and convalescent COVID-19 from the United States, Italy and Spain. Sources were T cells, B-cell-depleted T cells, or PBMCs; the material itself was cDNA or gDNA.

As handled by the study authors: How many nucleated cells were present was estimated from reference gene primer amplification. Sequencing used immunoSEQ multiplex PCR; TCRdb keeps in-frame clones, though not all of them. V, J and clone size are taken as reported in that table, and D and trimming were inferred from the DNA itself. The sample records hundreds of thousands of clones, about nine tenths being singletons. V was clipped by 3 bases and J by 8 bases, with 14 bases between them. The germline gives CDR1 LNHNV, CDR2 YYDKDF (reference sequence). The CDR3 loop spans 15 amino acids. This rearrangement joins TRBV15 to TRBJ1-6; the D is unclear. This sequence originates from a man in his late teens or twenties with active or convalescent COVID-19. The sequencing input was peripheral blood. The CDR3 here is CATSSQILEDSPLHF. The CDR3 DNA reads TGTGCCACCAGCAGTCAGATTCTGGAGGATTCACCCCTCCACTTT.